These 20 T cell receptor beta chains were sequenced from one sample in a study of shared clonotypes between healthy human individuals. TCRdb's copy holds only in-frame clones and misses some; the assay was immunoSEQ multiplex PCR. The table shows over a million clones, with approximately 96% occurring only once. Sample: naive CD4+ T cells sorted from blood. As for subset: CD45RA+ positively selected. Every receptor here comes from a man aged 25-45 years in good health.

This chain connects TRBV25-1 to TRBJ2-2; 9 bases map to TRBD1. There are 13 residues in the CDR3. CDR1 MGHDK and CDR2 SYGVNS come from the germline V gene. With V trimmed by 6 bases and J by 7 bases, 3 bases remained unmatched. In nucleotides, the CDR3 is TGTGCCAGCAGAGGGACAGGGTTCGGGGAGCTGTTTTTT. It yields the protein CASRGTGFGELFF.

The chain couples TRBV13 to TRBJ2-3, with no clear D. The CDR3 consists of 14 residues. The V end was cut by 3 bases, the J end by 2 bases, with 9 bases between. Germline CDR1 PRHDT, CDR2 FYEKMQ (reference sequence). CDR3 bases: TGTGCCAGCAGCTTCTTTGTCCACACAGATACGCAGTATTTT. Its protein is CASSFFVHTDTQYF.

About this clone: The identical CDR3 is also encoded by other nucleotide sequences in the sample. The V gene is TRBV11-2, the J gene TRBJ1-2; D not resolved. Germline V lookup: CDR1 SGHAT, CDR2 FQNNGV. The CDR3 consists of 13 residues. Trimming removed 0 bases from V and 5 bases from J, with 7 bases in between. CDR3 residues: CASSLDPGYGYTF. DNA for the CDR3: TGTGCCAGCAGCTTAGATCCCGGGTATGGCTACACCTTC.

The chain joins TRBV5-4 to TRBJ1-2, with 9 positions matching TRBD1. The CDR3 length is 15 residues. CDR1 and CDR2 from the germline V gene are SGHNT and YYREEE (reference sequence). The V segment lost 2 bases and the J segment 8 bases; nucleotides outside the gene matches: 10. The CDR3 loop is CASSLTLGQGMGYTF. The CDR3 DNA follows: TGTGCCAGCAGCTTAACGTTGGGACAGGGTATGGGCTACACCTTC.

The CDR3 region has the DNA TGTGCCAGCCAGCGTGGAGCCCAAGAGACCCAGTACTTC. Translated, it gives CASQRGAQETQYF. The rearrangement joins TRBV9 to TRBJ2-5; D is undetermined. Looked up from germline, CDR1 is SGDLS and CDR2 is YYNGEE. The length of the CDR3 is 13 residues. With 7 bases removed from V and 1 base from J, the gap between germline ends came to 11 bases.

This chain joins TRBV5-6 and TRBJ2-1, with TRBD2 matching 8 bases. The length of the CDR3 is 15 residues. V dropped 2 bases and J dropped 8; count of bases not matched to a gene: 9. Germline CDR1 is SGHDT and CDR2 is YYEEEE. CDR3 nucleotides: TGTGCCAGCAGCTTTGTCCAGCGGGAGACCGATGAGCAGTTCTTC. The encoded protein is CASSFVQRETDEQFF. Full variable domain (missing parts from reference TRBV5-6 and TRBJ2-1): DAGVTQSPTHLIKTRGQQVTLRCSPKSGHDTVSWYQQALGQGPQFIFQYYEEEERQRGNFPDRFSGHQFPNYSSELNVNALLLGDSALYLCASSFVQRETDEQFFGPGTRLTVL.

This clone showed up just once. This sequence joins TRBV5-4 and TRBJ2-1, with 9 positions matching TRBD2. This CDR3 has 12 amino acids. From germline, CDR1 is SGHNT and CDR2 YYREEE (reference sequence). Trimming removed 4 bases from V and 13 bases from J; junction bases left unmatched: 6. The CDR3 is CASSLLAGKQFF. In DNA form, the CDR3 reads TGTGCCAGCAGCCTTCTAGCGGGGAAACAGTTCTTC.

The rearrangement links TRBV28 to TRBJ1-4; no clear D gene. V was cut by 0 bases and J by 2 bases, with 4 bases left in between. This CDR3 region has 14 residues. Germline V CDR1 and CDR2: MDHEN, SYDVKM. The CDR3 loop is CASSLWTTNEKLFF. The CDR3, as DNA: TGTGCCAGCAGTTTATGGACTACTAATGAAAAACTGTTTTTT.

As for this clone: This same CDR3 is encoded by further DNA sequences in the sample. As DNA, the CDR3 is TGTGCCACCAGCAGAGGAGGAGGGACCGATACGCAGTATTTT. Translating it yields CATSRGGGTDTQYF. This chain joins TRBV15 and TRBJ2-3; possible D gene TRBD2, 6 bases. Trimming left V 1 base short and J 6 bases short, with 11 bases between. The CDR3 totals 14 residues. CDR1 and CDR2 from the germline V gene are LNHNV and YYDKDF (reference sequence).

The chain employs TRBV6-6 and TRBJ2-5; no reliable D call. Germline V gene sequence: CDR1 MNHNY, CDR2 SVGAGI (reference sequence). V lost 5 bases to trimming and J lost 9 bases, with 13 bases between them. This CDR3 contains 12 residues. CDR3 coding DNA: TGTGCCAGCAGTCCCGTCCTTTCTCCCCAGTACTTC. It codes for CASSPVLSPQYF.

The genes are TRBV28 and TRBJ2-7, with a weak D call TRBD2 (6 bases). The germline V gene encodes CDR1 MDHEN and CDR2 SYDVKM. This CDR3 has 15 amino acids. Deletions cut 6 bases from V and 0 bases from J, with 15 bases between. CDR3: CASRGGVRSSYEQYF. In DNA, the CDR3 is TGTGCCAGCAGGGGAGGCGTTAGGAGCTCCTACGAGCAGTACTTC.

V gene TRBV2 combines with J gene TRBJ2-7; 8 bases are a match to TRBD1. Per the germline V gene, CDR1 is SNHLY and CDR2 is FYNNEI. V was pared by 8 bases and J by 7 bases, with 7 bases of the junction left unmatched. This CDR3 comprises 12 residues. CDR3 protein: CASRQGLGEQYF. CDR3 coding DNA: TGTGCCAGCCGACAGGGGTTGGGTGAGCAGTACTTC.

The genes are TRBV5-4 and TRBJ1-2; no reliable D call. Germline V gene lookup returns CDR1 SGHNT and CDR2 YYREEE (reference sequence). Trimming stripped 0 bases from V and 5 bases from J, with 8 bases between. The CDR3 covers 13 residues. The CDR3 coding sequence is TGTGCCAGCAGCTTGGAACGGACTTATGGCTACACCTTC. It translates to CASSLERTYGYTF.

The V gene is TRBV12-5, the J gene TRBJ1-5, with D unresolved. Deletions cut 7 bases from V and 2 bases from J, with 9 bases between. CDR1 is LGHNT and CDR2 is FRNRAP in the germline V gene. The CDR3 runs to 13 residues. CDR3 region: CASARSGNQPQHF. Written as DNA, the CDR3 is TGTGCTAGTGCCCGAAGTGGCAATCAGCCCCAGCATTTT.

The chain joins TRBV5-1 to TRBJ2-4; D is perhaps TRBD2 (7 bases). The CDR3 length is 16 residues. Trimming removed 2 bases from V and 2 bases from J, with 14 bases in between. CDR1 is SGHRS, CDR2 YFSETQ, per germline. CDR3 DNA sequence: TGCGCCAGCAGCTTCGGGGGGCGCTTGACCAAAAACATTCAGTACTTC. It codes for CASSFGGRLTKNIQYF.

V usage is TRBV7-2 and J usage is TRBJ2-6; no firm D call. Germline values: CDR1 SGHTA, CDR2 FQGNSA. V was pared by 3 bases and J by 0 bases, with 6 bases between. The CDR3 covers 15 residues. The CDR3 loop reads CASSLDHSGANVLTF. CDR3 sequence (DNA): TGTGCCAGCAGCTTGGACCACTCTGGGGCCAACGTCCTGACTTTC.

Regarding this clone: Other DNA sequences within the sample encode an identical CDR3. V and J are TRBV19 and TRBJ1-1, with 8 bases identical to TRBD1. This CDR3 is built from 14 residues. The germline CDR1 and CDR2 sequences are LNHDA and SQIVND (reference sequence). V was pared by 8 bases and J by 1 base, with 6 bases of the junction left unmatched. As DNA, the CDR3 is TGTGCCAGTGGACACAGGGGGGAGAACACTGAAGCTTTCTTT. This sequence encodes CASGHRGENTEAFF.

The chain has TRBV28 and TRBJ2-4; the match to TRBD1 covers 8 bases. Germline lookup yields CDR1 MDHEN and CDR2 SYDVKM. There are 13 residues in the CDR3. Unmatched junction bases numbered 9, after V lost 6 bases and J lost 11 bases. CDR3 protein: CASRSPAGGLQYF. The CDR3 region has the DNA TGTGCCAGCAGGTCCCCGGCAGGGGGCCTTCAGTACTTC. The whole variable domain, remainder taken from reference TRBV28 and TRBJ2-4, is DVKVTQSSRYLVKRTGEKVFLECVQDMDHENMFWYRQDPGLGLRLIYFSYDVKMKEKGDIPEGYSVSREKKERFSLILESASTNQTSMYLCASRSPAGGLQYFGAGTRLSVL.

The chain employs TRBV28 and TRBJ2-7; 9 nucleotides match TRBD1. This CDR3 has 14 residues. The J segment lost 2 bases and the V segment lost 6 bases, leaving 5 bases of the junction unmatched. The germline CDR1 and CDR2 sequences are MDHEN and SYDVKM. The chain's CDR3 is CASRDRGDTYEQYF. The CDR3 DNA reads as TGTGCCAGCAGGGACAGGGGCGATACCTACGAGCAGTACTTC.

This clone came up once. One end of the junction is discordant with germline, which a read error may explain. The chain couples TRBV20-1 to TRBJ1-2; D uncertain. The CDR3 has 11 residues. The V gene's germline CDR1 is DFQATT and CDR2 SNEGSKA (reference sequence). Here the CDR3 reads CSARETSGYTF. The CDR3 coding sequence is TGCAGTGCTCGAGAGACGAGTGGCTACACCTTC.